A single sample gave rise to the 4 T cell receptor beta chains below, sequenced in a study of blood T cell repertoires in COVID-19. Assay used: immunoSEQ multiplex PCR; TCRdb lists only in-frame clones, some missing. The sample has 70,000 or so clones, around 74% seen once. Specimen: peripheral blood. The source is a man aged 60 to 69 with COVID-19, enrolled during active disease.

The genes are TRBV29-1 and TRBJ1-5; possibly TRBD1 for D (5 bases). The CDR3 totals 14 residues. The germline V gene has CDR1 SQVTM and CDR2 ANQGSEA. V was trimmed by 4 bases and J by 12 bases, leaving 22 bases between them. The CDR3 spells CSVVWGGAREIQHF. The CDR3, as DNA: TGCAGCGTTGTGTGGGGAGGGGCGAGGGAAATCCAGCATTTT.

V gene TRBV5-6 combines with J gene TRBJ2-7, with D perhaps TRBD1 (5 bases). Germline V CDR1 and CDR2: SGHDT, YYEEEE. The CDR3 runs to 15 residues. The germline V and J ends were trimmed by 4 bases and 0 bases, with 14 bases remaining between them. The CDR3 nucleotides are TGTGCCAGCAGCCCGGGTGGGGCAGGCTCCTACGAGCAGTACTTC. Protein product: CASSPGGAGSYEQYF.

The chain carries TRBV11-3 and TRBJ2-7; D gene unclear. The germline CDR1 and CDR2 sequences are SGHNT and YENEEA. The V end lost 4 bases, the J end lost 2 bases, and 12 bases lay between the germline ends. The CDR3 sequence is 14 residues long. CDR3 in amino acids: CASSSLFGAYEQYF. CDR3 sequence (DNA): TGTGCCAGCAGCTCGCTCTTTGGAGCCTACGAGCAGTACTTC.

The chain is built from TRBV2 and TRBJ2-5; TRBD2 matches 8 bases. The germline gives CDR1 SNHLY, CDR2 FYNNEI. V lost 6 bases, J lost 4 bases, and 4 bases stayed unmatched. The CDR3 length is 13 residues. CDR3 sequence reads: CASRQRGGETQYF. DNA for the CDR3: TGTGCCAGCAGACAACGGGGGGGAGAGACCCAGTACTTC.